The rows below give T cell receptor beta chains drawn from one sample of a study of OX40 agonist ivuxolimab in advanced cancers. This table comes from immunoSEQ multiplex PCR, and its TCRdb copy is limited to in-frame clones, with some not included. The sample lists roughly 100,000 clones, around nine tenths seen once, with 0.48% in the top ten. Material: CD4+ or CD8+ T cells sorted from blood, obtained in a trial of the OX40 agonist ivuxolimab. The receptors were sampled from an adult with an advanced solid tumor such as melanoma, head and neck, liver or kidney cancer. Each CDR3 is given with its conserved first and last residue. The D gene is left open where the match is weak. Clone size is shown for a subset of rows, as once, few, many or a class of expanded clone.

>TRBJ2-2|-|TRBD1|TRBV7-2
CASTRQGVNTGELFF
TGTGCCAGCACTCGACAGGGGGTTAACACCGGGGAGCTGTTTTTT
>TRBJ2-7|-|TRBD2|TRBV4-1
CASSQDPSGGFYEQYF
TGCGCCAGCAGCCAAGATCCTAGCGGGGGATTTTACGAGCAGTACTTC
>TRBJ2-7|-|TRBD1|TRBV6-1
CASSETGTASYEQYF
TGTGCCAGCAGTGAAACCGGGACAGCGAGCTACGAGCAGTACTTC
>TRBJ1-1|-|TRBD1|TRBV11-2
CASSFLDRGGEAFF
TGTGCCAGCAGCTTTCTTGACAGGGGAGGTGAAGCTTTCTTT
>TRBJ1-1|-|TRBD1|TRBV6-6
CASSSGGTEAFF
TGTGCCAGCAGTTCAGGGGGCACTGAAGCTTTCTTT
>TRBJ2-3|-|-|TRBV30
CAWSVKGTDTQYF
TGTGCCTGGAGTGTAAAGGGGACAGATACGCAGTATTTT
>TRBJ2-5|-|TRBD2|TRBV5-1
CASSPGGIQETQYF
TGCGCCAGCAGCCCGGGAGGGATCCAAGAGACCCAGTACTTC
>TRBJ2-5|once|-|TRBV28
CASSLVGAETQYF
TGTGCCAGCAGTTTAGTGGGGGCAGAGACCCAGTACTTC
>TRBJ1-4|-|-|TRBV25-1
CASSDGRGGLKLFF
TGTGCCAGCAGTGATGGGAGGGGGGGGTTGAAACTGTTTTTT
>TRBJ2-1|-|-|TRBV7-9
CASPRDWGPDSYNEQFF
TGTGCCAGTCCGAGAGATTGGGGGCCCGACTCCTACAATGAGCAGTTCTTC
>TRBJ2-7|once|-|TRBV27
CASAPYEQYF
TGTGCCAGCGCCCCCTACGAGCAGTACTTC
>TRBJ1-2|-|-|TRBV30
CAWDTANYGYTF
TGTGCCTGGGACACGGCCAACTATGGCTACACCTTC
>TRBJ2-1|-|TRBD2|TRBV4-3
CASSHGLVGNEQFF
TGCGCCAGCAGCCATGGACTAGTGGGCAATGAGCAGTTCTTC
>TRBJ2-7|-|-|TRBV6-5
CASSYDGAKTYEQYF
TGTGCCAGCAGTTACGATGGGGCCAAGACCTACGAGCAGTACTTC
>TRBJ1-2|-|TRBD1|TRBV5-1
CASSSYGQGSGGYTF
TGCGCCAGCAGTTCCTACGGACAGGGATCTGGTGGCTACACCTTC
>TRBJ2-1|-|-|TRBV7-9
CASSLARVGVSEQFF
TGTGCCAGCAGCTTAGCGCGGGTCGGAGTGAGTGAGCAGTTCTTC
>TRBJ1-1|-|TRBD1|TRBV5-4
CASTSGGMSEAFF
TGTGCCAGCACCTCAGGGGGAATGTCTGAAGCTTTCTTT
>TRBJ1-4|-|TRBD1|TRBV5-1
CASSLRGLDEKLFF
TGCGCCAGCAGCCTCAGGGGGCTCGATGAAAAACTGTTTTTT
>TRBJ1-2|once|TRBD1|TRBV6-4
CASSPLMTGLVGGYTF
TGTGCCAGCAGTCCTTTGATGACAGGGCTCGTGGGTGGCTACACCTTC
>TRBJ2-1|-|-|TRBV13
CASSPRASVEQFF
TGTGCCAGCAGCCCCAGGGCTAGCGTTGAGCAGTTCTTC
>TRBJ1-3|-|-|TRBV7-8
CASSLVGARGNTIYF
TGTGCCAGCAGCTTAGTGGGGGCGCGCGGAAACACCATATATTTT
>TRBJ2-7|-|-|TRBV28
CASKTEGRRYEQYF
TGTGCCAGCAAGACTGAAGGCAGACGCTACGAGCAGTACTTC
>TRBJ1-6|-|-|TRBV7-9
CASSLGALNSPLHF
TGTGCCAGCAGCTTAGGAGCTCTCAATTCACCCCTCCACTTT
>TRBJ2-4|-|-|TRBV4-1
CASSQDGRNQYF
TGCGCCAGCAGCCAAGATGGCCGAAATCAGTACTTC
>TRBJ1-1|-|-|TRBV19
CASIPAGSTNTEAFF
TGTGCCAGTATCCCCGCCGGGTCCACGAACACTGAAGCTTTCTTT
>TRBJ2-7|-|-|TRBV7-2
CASSPPPSGDEQYF
TGTGCCAGCAGCCCACCCCCCAGTGGGGACGAGCAGTACTTC
>TRBJ2-7|-|-|TRBV4-3
CASSQGLSSEQYF
TGCGCCAGCAGCCAAGGACTGTCTAGCGAGCAGTACTTC
>TRBJ1-6|-|TRBD1|TRBV4-1
CASRWTGPNSPLHF
TGCGCCAGCAGGTGGACAGGACCTAATTCACCCCTCCACTTT
>TRBJ2-3|-|-|TRBV6-1
CASSGPRDTQYF
TGTGCCAGCAGTGGGCCCAGAGATACGCAGTATTTT
>TRBJ1-2|-|-|TRBV30
CAWSEDSNYGYTF
TGTGCCTGGAGTGAGGACAGTAACTATGGCTACACCTTC
>TRBJ2-3|-|TRBD1|TRBV18
CASSPTPGQGTDTQYF
TGTGCCAGCTCACCCACTCCTGGACAGGGGACAGATACGCAGTATTTT
>TRBJ2-3|-|-|TRBV5-1
CASSPTPQVTDTQYF
TGCGCCAGCAGCCCCACACCGCAGGTAACAGATACGCAGTATTTT
>TRBJ2-1|-|-|TRBV7-2
CASSPTPGLILKRYNEQFF
TGTGCCAGCAGCCCGACGCCGGGACTCATTCTAAAGCGTTACAATGAGCAGTTCTTC
>TRBJ1-2|-|-|TRBV7-2
CASSLGSMGGYTF
TGTGCCAGCAGCTTAGGTTCGATGGGGGGCTACACCTTC
>TRBJ1-5|-|TRBD1|TRBV19
CASTTGGSNQPQHF
TGTGCCAGTACCACAGGGGGAAGCAATCAGCCCCAGCATTTT
>TRBJ2-6|-|-|TRBV19
CASRSSGANVLTF
TGTGCCAGTAGGAGTTCTGGGGCCAACGTCCTGACTTTC
>TRBJ2-1|-|-|TRBV7-2
CASSLPGGATNEQFF
TGTGCCAGCAGCCTCCCTGGCGGGGCGACAAATGAGCAGTTCTTC
>TRBJ1-1|-|-|TRBV5-1
CASSLGVGRTNTEAFF
TGCGCCAGCAGCTTGGGTGTTGGCAGAACGAACACTGAAGCTTTCTTT
>TRBJ2-1|-|-|TRBV28
CASSRWGNEQFF
TGTGCCAGCAGCCGATGGGGCAATGAGCAGTTCTTC
>TRBJ1-5|-|-|TRBV6-5
CASSIQENQPQHF
TGTGCCAGCAGTATACAGGAAAATCAGCCCCAGCATTTT
>TRBJ2-3|once|-|TRBV2
CASRKDTQYF
TGTGCCAGCAGAAAAGATACGCAGTATTTT
>TRBJ1-1|-|-|TRBV11-3
CASSLTGGGTEAFF
TGTGCCAGCAGCTTAACGGGGGGAGGCACTGAAGCTTTCTTT
>TRBJ2-2|-|TRBD2|TRBV5-4
CASSSGGNANTGELFF
TGTGCCAGCAGTTCGGGGGGGAACGCGAACACCGGGGAGCTGTTTTTT
>TRBJ1-5|-|-|TRBV6-5
CASSPDLDQPQHF
TGTGCCAGCAGCCCAGACCTTGATCAGCCCCAGCATTTT
>TRBJ2-5|-|-|TRBV28
CASRKQGQETQYF
TGTGCCAGCAGAAAACAGGGCCAAGAGACCCAGTACTTC
>TRBJ1-2|-|-|TRBV28
CASSSTTYGYTF
TGTGCCAGCAGTTCAACCACCTATGGCTACACCTTC
>TRBJ2-3|-|TRBD2|TRBV5-1
CASTANSGGTDTQYF
TGCGCCAGCACCGCCAATAGCGGGGGCACAGATACGCAGTATTTT
>TRBJ1-3|-|TRBD1|TRBV30
CAWSYGQGKLRSGNTIYF
TGTGCCTGGAGTTATGGACAGGGCAAATTACGCTCTGGAAACACCATATATTTT
>TRBJ2-7|-|-|TRBV7-9
CASSSGGSSYEQYF
TGTGCCAGCAGCTCCGGGGGTTCCTCCTACGAGCAGTACTTC
>TRBJ1-1|-|-|TRBV5-1
CASSLGGQTRGTEAFF
TGCGCCAGCAGCTTGGGAGGACAGACAAGGGGCACTGAAGCTTTCTTT
>TRBJ1-6|-|-|TRBV4-3
CASRRSREINSPLHF
TGCGCCAGCAGGCGCTCCAGGGAGATTAATTCACCCCTCCACTTT